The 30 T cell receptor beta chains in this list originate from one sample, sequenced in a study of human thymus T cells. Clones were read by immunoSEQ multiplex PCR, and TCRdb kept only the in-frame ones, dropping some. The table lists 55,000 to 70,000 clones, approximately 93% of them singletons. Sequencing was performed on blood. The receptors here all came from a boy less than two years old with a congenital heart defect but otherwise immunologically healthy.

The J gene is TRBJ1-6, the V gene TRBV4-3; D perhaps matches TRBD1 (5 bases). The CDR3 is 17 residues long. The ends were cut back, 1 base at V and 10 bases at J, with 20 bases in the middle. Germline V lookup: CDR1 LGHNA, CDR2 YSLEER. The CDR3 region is CASSQGTRGVARSPLHF. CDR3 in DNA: TGCGCCAGCAGCCAAGGTACCCGGGGGGTAGCTAGGTCACCCCTCCACTTT.

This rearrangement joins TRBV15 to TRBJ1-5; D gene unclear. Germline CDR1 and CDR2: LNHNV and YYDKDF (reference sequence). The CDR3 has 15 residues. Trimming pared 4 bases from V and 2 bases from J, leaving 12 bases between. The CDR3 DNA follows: TGTGCCACCAGCACTCAAGAAGGGCGCAATCAGCCCCAGCATTTT. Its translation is CATSTQEGRNQPQHF.

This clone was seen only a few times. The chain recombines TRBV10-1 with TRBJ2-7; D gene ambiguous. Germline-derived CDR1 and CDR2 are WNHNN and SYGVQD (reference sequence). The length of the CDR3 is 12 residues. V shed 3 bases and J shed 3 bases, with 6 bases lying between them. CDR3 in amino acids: CASSDRDYEQYF. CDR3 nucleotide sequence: TGCGCCAGCAGTGATAGGGACTACGAGCAGTACTTC.

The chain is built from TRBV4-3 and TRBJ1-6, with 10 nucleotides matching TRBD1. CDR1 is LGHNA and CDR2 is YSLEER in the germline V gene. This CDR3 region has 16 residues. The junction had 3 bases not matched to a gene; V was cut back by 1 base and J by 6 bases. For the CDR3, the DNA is TGCGCCAGCAGCCAAGTCCGGGACAGGGGTAATTCACCCCTCCACTTT. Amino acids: CASSQVRDRGNSPLHF.

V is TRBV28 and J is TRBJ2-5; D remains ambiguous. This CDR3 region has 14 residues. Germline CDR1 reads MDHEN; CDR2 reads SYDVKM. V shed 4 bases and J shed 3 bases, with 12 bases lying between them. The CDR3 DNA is TGTGCCAGCAGTTCGGCCGACCCCAAAGAGACCCAGTACTTC. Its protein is CASSSADPKETQYF.

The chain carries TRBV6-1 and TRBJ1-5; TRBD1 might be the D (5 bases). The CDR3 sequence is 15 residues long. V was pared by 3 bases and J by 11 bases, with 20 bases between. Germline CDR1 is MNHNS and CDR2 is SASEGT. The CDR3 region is CASSEGVWGYRSQHF. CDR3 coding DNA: TGTGCCAGCAGTGAGGGAGTTTGGGGGTACCGGTCCCAGCATTTT.

CDR3 protein: CASSPTSGTYNEQFF. Here the CDR3 DNA reads TGTGCCAGCAGCCCGACTAGCGGGACATACAATGAGCAGTTCTTC. V is TRBV9 and J is TRBJ2-1; 11 nucleotides align to TRBD2. Germline values: CDR1 SGDLS, CDR2 YYNGEE. V lost 4 bases, J lost 4 bases, and 4 bases stayed unmatched. The CDR3 loop spans 15 amino acids.

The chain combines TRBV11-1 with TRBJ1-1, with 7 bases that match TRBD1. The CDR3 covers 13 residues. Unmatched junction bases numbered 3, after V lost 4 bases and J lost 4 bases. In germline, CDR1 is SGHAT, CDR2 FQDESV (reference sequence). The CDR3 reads CASSSTGPTEAFF. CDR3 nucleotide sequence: TGTGCCAGCAGCTCGACAGGGCCCACTGAAGCTTTCTTT.

The CDR3 DNA reads as TGTGCCAGCAGCTTAGAAAGCGGGAGGGCGGATACGCAGTATTTT. Encoded protein: CASSLESGRADTQYF. This rearrangement joins TRBV7-2 to TRBJ2-3; 10 bases match TRBD2. This CDR3 region has 15 residues. Trimming at V came to 1 base and at J to 6 bases, leaving 4 bases not matched to a gene. The germline CDR1 and CDR2 sequences are SGHTA and FQGNSA. Supplemented by reference TRBV7-2 and TRBJ2-3, the full variable domain reads GAGVSQSPSNKVTEKGKDVELRCDPISGHTALYWYRQSLGQGLEFLIYFQGNSAPDKSGLPSDRFSAERTGGSVSTLTIQRTQQEDSAVYLCASSLESGRADTQYFGPGTRLTVL.

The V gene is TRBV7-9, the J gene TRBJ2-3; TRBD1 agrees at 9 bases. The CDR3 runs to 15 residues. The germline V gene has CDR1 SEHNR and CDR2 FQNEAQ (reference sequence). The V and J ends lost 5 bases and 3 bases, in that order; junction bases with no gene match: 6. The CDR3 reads CASSQQGALTDTQYF. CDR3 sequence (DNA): TGTGCCAGCAGCCAACAGGGGGCGCTGACAGATACGCAGTATTTT.

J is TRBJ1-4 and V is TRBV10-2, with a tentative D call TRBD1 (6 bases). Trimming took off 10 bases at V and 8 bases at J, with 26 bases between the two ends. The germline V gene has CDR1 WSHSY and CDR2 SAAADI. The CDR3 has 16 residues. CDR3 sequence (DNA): TGCGCCACAAAACGGACAGTCCACGGGGTAGAGGAAAAACTGTTTTTT. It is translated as CATKRTVHGVEEKLFF.

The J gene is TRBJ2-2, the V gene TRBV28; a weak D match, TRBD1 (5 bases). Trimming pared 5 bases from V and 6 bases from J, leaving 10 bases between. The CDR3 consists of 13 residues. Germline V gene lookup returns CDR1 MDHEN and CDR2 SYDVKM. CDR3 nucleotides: TGTGCCAGCAGTCAAACAGGTTCCGGGGAGCTGTTTTTT. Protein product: CASSQTGSGELFF.

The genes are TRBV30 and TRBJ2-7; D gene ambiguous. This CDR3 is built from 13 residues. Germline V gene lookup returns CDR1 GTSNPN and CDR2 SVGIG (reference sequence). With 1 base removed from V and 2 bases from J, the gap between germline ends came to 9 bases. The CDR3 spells CAWSEGGAYEQYF. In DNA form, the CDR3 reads TGTGCCTGGAGTGAGGGCGGCGCCTACGAGCAGTACTTC.

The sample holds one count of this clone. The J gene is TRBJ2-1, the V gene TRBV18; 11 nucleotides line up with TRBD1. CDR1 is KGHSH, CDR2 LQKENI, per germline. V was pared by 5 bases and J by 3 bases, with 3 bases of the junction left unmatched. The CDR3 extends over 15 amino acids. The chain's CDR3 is CASSAGTGGYNEQFF. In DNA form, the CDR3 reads TGTGCCAGCTCAGCCGGGACAGGGGGCTACAATGAGCAGTTCTTC.

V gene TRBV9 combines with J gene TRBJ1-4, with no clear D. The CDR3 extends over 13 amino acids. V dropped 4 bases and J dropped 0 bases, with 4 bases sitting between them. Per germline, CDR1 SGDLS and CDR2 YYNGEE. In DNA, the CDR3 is TGTGCCAGCAGCCCCTCAACTAATGAAAAACTGTTTTTT. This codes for CASSPSTNEKLFF.

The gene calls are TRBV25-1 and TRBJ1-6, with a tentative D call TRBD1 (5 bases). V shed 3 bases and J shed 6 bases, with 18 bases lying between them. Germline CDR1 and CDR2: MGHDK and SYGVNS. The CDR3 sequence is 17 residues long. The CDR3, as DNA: TGTGCCAGCAGTGACGCCCAGGGCACATCCCTTAATTCACCCCTCCACTTT. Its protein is CASSDAQGTSLNSPLHF.

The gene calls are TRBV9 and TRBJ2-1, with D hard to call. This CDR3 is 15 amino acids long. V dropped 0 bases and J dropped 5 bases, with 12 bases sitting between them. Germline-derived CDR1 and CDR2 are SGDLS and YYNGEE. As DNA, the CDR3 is TGTGCCAGCAGCGTAGAATTCGCGTTGGACAATGAGCAGTTCTTC. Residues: CASSVEFALDNEQFF. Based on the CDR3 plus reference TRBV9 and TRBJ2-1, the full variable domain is DSGVTQTPKHLITATGQRVTLRCSPRSGDLSVYWYQQSLDQGLQFLIQYYNGEERAKGNILERFSAQQFPDLHSELNLSSLELGDSALYFCASSVEFALDNEQFFGPGTRLTVL.

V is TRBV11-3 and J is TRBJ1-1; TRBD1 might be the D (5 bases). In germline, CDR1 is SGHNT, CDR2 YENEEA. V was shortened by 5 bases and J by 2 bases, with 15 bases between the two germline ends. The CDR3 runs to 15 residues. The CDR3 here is CASSRGSQGNTEAFF. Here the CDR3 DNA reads TGTGCCAGCAGCCGGGGCAGTCAGGGAAACACTGAAGCTTTCTTT.

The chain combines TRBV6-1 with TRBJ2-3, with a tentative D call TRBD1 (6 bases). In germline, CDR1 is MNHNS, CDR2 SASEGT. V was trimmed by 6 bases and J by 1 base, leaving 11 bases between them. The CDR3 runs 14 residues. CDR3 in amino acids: CASSLHRGTDTQYF. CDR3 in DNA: TGTGCCAGCAGCCTGCACAGGGGCACAGATACGCAGTATTTT.

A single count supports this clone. The CDR3 spells CASSPDATNTGELFF. The DNA for the CDR3 is TGTGCCAGCAGCCCGGACGCGACGAACACCGGGGAGCTGTTTTTT. This rearrangement joins TRBV7-2 to TRBJ2-2; no clear D gene. This CDR3 region has 15 residues. With 5 bases removed from V and 0 bases from J, the gap between germline ends came to 10 bases. Germline loops: CDR1 SGHTA, CDR2 FQGNSA.

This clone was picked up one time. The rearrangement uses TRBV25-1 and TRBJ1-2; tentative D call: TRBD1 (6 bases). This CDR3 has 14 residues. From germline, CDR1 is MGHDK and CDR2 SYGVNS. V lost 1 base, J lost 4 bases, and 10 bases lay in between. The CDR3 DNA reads TGTGCCAGCAGTGAATCCGGGGGCTTCTATGGCTACACCTTC. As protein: CASSESGGFYGYTF.

The CDR3 nucleotides are TGTGCCAGCAGCCCCCTGACTAGCGGGAGGAACTACGAGCAGTACTTC. It is translated as CASSPLTSGRNYEQYF. The rearrangement joins TRBV7-9 to TRBJ2-7, with 13 positions matching TRBD2. CDR3 length: 16 residues. CDR1 is SEHNR, CDR2 FQNEAQ, per germline (reference sequence). Losses at the gene ends were 5 bases for V and 3 bases for J; bases not matched to a gene: 7.

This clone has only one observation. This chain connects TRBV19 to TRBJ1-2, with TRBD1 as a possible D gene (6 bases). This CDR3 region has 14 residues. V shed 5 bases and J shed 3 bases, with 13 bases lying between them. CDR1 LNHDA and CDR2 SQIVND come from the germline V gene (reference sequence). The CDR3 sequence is CASSLRGADYGYTF. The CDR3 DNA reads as TGTGCCAGTAGTCTCAGGGGCGCCGACTATGGCTACACCTTC.

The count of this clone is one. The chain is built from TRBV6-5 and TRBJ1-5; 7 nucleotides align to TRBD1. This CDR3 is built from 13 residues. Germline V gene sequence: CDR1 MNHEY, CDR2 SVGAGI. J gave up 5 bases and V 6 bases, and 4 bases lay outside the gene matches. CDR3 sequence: CASSFTGDQPQHF. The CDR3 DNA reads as TGTGCCAGCAGCTTCACAGGGGATCAGCCCCAGCATTTT.

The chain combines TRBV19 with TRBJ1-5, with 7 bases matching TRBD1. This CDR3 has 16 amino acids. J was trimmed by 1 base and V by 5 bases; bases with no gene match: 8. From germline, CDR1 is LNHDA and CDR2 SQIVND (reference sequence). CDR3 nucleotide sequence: TGTGCCAGTAGTGCTTACAGGGGAGGAAGCAATCAGCCCCAGCATTTT. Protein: CASSAYRGGSNQPQHF.

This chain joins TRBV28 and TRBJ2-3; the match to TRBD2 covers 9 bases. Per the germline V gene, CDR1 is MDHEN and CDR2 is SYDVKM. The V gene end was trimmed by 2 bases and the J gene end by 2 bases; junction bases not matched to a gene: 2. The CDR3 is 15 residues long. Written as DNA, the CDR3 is TGTGCCAGCAGTTTAGCGGGGGGGTACACAGATACGCAGTATTTT. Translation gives CASSLAGGYTDTQYF.

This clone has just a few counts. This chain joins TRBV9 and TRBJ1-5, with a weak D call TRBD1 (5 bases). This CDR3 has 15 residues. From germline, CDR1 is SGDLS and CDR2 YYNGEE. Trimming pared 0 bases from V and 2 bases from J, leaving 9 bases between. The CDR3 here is CASSVDSGRNQPQHF. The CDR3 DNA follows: TGTGCCAGCAGCGTAGATTCAGGGCGCAATCAGCCCCAGCATTTT.

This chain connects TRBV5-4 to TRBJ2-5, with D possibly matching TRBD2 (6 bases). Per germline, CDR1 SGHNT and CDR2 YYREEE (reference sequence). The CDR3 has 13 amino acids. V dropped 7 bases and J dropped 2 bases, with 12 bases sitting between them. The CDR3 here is CASRQRAQETQYF. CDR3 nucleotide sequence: TGTGCCAGCCGCCAGCGGGCTCAAGAGACCCAGTACTTC.

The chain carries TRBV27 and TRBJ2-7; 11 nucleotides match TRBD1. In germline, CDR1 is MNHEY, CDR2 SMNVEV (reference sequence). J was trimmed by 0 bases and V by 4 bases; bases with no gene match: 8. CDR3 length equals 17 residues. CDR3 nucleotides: TGTGCCAGCAGTTCAGGACAGGGGGCCCCCTTCTCCTACGAGCAGTACTTC. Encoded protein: CASSSGQGAPFSYEQYF.

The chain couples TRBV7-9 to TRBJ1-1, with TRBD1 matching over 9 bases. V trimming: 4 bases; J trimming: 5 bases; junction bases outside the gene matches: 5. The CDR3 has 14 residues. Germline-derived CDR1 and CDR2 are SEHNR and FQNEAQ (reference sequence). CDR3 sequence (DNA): TGTGCCAGCAGCTCCCGGGACAGGGTAACTGAAGCTTTCTTT. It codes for CASSSRDRVTEAFF.